Below, one TCR beta chain is given with its context. Its specificity is unknown. This record comes from a study of memory CD4+ T cells and cytomegalovirus serostatus. Study-level findings and limits: About 40% of the roughly 160 known CMV-associated TCRbeta sequences appeared in CD4+ memory. Suggested: most of the CMV-linked TCR signature lies in CD4+ memory cells.

Germline V gene sequence: CDR1 SGHRS, CDR2 YFSETQ. Trimming took 5 bases from V and 2 from J; bases not matched to a gene: 3. This CDR3 comprises 15 residues. Single viable CD3+CD4+CD8-CD45RO+ cells were sorted as the memory CD4+ T cells. The protocol was immunoSEQ multiplex PCR, while the TCRdb copy is restricted to in-frame clones and leaves out a portion. The sample records more than 55,000 clones, about 81% being singletons. This receptor was identified in an adult in good health and CMV-seronegative. The chain carries TRBV5-1 and TRBJ2-2; 10 positions match TRBD2. The sequencing input was memory CD4+ T cells from blood. The CDR3 DNA follows: TGCGCCAGCAGGGGACTAGCGAGTAACACCGGGGAGCTGTTTTTT. Protein sequence: CASRGLASNTGELFF.